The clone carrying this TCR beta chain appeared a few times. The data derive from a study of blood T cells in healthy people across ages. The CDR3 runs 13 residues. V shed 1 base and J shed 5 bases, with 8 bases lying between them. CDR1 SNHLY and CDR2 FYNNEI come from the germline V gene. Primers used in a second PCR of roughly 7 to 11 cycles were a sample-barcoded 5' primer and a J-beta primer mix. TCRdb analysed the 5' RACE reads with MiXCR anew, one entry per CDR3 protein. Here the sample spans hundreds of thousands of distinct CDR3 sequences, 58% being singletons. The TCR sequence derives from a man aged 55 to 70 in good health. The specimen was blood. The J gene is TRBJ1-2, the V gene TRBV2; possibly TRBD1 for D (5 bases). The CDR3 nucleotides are TGTGCCAGCAGTGAAGGGACATGGTATGGCTACACCTTC. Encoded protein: CASSEGTWYGYTF.